The sequence of this T cell receptor (beta chain) was determined in a study of blood T cells in healthy people across ages. This clonotype came up once. Its antigen is not known. The CDR3 runs 14 residues. With 0 bases removed from V and 7 bases from J, the gap between germline ends came to 13 bases. The V gene's germline CDR1 is LNHDA and CDR2 SQIVND (reference sequence). A second PCR of about 7 to 12 cycles used a sample-barcoded 5' primer and a J-beta primer mix. TCRdb reprocessed the 5' RACE reads via MiXCR and lists one record per CDR3 protein. The data show hundreds of thousands of distinct CDR3 sequences, approximately 31% seen once. Study findings and constraints: Diversity was higher, and naive CD4+ cells more numerous, in long-lived donors than in aged donors.

Sequenced: blood. V gene TRBV19 combines with J gene TRBJ2-7; D possibly corresponds to TRBD1 (6 bases). This TCR was recovered from a woman older than 75 in good health. CDR3 protein: CASSIDPRGNEQYF. The CDR3 nucleotides are TGTGCCAGTAGTATAGACCCCAGGGGAAATGAGCAGTACTTC. Drawing the rest from reference TRBV19 and TRBJ2-7, the complete variable domain is DGGITQSPKYLFRKEGQNVTLSCEQNLNHDAMYWYRQDPGQGLRLIYYSQIVNDFQKGDIAEGYSVSREKKESFPLTVTSAQKNPTAFYLCASSIDPRGNEQYFGPGTRLTVT.